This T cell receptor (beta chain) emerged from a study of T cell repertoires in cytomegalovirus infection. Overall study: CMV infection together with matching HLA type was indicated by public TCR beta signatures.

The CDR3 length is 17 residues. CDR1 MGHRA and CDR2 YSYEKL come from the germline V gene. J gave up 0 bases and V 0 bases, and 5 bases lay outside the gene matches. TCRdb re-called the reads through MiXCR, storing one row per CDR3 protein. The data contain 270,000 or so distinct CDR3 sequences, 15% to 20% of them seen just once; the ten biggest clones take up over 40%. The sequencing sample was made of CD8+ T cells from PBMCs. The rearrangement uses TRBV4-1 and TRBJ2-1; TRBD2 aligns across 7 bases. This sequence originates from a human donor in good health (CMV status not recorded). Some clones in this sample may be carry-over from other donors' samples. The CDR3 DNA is TGCGCCAGCAGCCAAGAAATGCGCGGGGGCTCCTACAATGAGCAGTTCTTC. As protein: CASSQEMRGGSYNEQFF.